This TCR beta chain comes out of a study of T cell repertoires in cytomegalovirus infection. Study overall: Evidence of both CMV infection and a matching HLA type came from public TCR beta signatures.

The study, taken as a whole, reports: Cumulative frequency of public TCR beta families picked out carriers of CMV plus the relevant HLA. The ex vivo response was dominated by HLA-C-restricted CMV-specific TCR beta clonotypes.

Each CDR3 protein is one row after TCRdb ran MiXCR on the reads. Seen here are around 530,000 distinct CDR3 sequences, 26% observed once, and the top ten hold roughly 13%. In the case of this clonotype: Its specificity is not known.

This CDR3 has 11 residues. The ends were cut back, 7 bases at V and 0 bases at J, with 6 bases in the middle. CDR1 is SQVTM, CDR2 ANQGSEA, per germline. The sample comprised PBMCs. The genes are TRBV29-1 and TRBJ1-1; no definite D call. This receptor was obtained from a human donor in good health (CMV status not recorded). Some clones in this sample may be carry-over from other donors' samples. The CDR3 spells CSGRMNTEAFF. The CDR3 bases are TGCAGCGGGAGAATGAACACTGAAGCTTTCTTT. Looking up the rest from reference TRBV29-1 and TRBJ1-1 gives the full variable domain: SAVISQKPSRDICQRGTSLTIQCQVDSQVTMMFWYRQQPGQSLTLIATANQGSEATYESGFVIDKFPISRPNLTFSTLTVSNMSPEDSSIYLCSGRMNTEAFFGQGTRLTVV.